The 13 T cell receptor beta chains below come from one sample, sequenced in a study of blood T cell repertoires in COVID-19. Sequencing used immunoSEQ multiplex PCR; TCRdb keeps in-frame clones, though not all of them. Of around 300,000 clones in the sample, approximately 91% were seen once. The sample taken for sequencing was peripheral blood. The source is a woman in her thirties or forties who had recovered from COVID-19.

The chain uses TRBV30 and TRBJ2-1; maybe TRBD2 (6 bases). The CDR3 extends over 14 amino acids. V lost 2 bases and J 8 bases, leaving 16 bases between the germline ends. Per the germline V gene, CDR1 is GTSNPN and CDR2 is SVGIG (reference sequence). CDR3 amino acids: CAWSLYSGGDEQFF. CDR3 DNA: TGTGCCTGGAGTCTATACTCCGGCGGGGATGAGCAGTTCTTC.

The CDR3 nucleotides read TGTGCCAGCAGCTTGGGGGGGGTGATGGGGAACACTGAAGCTTTCTTT. Translation gives CASSLGGVMGNTEAFF. The rearrangement joins TRBV5-4 to TRBJ1-1; D may be TRBD1 (5 bases). The CDR3 has 16 amino acids. The germline V gene has CDR1 SGHNT and CDR2 YYREEE (reference sequence). Deletions cut 0 bases from V and 1 base from J, with 13 bases between.

The V gene is TRBV4-2, the J gene TRBJ2-1; 7 positions agree with TRBD2. After removal of 0 bases from V and 8 bases from J, the junction contained 16 bases not matched to a gene. From germline, CDR1 is LGHNA and CDR2 YNFKEQ. The CDR3 is 18 residues long. CDR3: CASSQEVSAAGAGDEQFF. CDR3 coding DNA: TGTGCCAGCAGCCAAGAAGTCAGTGCGGCGGGAGCGGGTGATGAGCAGTTCTTC.

V is TRBV27 and J is TRBJ2-1; TRBD2 agrees at 11 bases. With 3 bases clipped from V and 7 bases from J, the junction kept 8 bases outside the gene matches. The CDR3 covers 16 residues. Germline V gene lookup returns CDR1 MNHEY and CDR2 SMNVEV (reference sequence). CDR3 DNA: TGTGCCAGCAGTTTTAGACTAGCGGGGAAAAGGAATGAGCAGTTCTTC. Encoded protein: CASSFRLAGKRNEQFF.

The rearrangement joins TRBV4-1 to TRBJ2-7; 13 nucleotides match TRBD2. This CDR3 is 15 amino acids long. The J segment lost 3 bases and the V segment lost 2 bases, leaving 1 base of the junction unmatched. Germline V CDR1 and CDR2: MGHRA, YSYEKL. The CDR3 DNA reads as TGCGCCAGCAGCCAATGGACTAGCGGGAGCTACGAGCAGTACTTC. Translating it yields CASSQWTSGSYEQYF.

The chain uses TRBV30 and TRBJ2-1, with 7 positions matching TRBD1. The junction had 0 bases not matched to a gene; V was cut back by 3 bases and J by 1 base. This CDR3 is 13 amino acids long. In germline, CDR1 is GTSNPN, CDR2 SVGIG (reference sequence). CDR3 sequence (DNA): TGTGCCTGGAGGACAGGGTCCTACAATGAGCAGTTCTTC. This encodes CAWRTGSYNEQFF.

This chain connects TRBV27 to TRBJ1-5; D is uncertain. Germline assignment: CDR1 MNHEY and CDR2 SMNVEV (reference sequence). The CDR3 extends over 15 amino acids. V dropped 0 bases and J dropped 2 bases, with 8 bases sitting between them. CDR3 amino acids: CASSLSAFGNQPQHF. DNA for the CDR3: TGTGCCAGCAGTTTATCGGCCTTCGGCAATCAGCCCCAGCATTTT.

The chain recombines TRBV4-2 with TRBJ1-1, with D perhaps matching TRBD1 (5 bases). CDR3 size: 14 residues. The V end was cut by 4 bases, the J end by 4 bases, with 13 bases between. Germline V CDR1 and CDR2: LGHNA, YNFKEQ. The CDR3 DNA reads as TGTGCCAGCAGCCGAGGGACGGAGGGCACTGAAGCTTTCTTT. It encodes CASSRGTEGTEAFF.

The gene calls are TRBV4-1 and TRBJ1-6; D is ambiguous. This CDR3 has 14 amino acids. Per the germline V gene, CDR1 is MGHRA and CDR2 is YSYEKL. V dropped 1 base and J dropped 8 bases, with 9 bases sitting between them. The CDR3 is CASSQGPLDSPLHF. CDR3 coding DNA: TGCGCCAGCAGCCAAGGGCCCCTTGATTCACCCCTCCACTTT.

The chain carries TRBV28 and TRBJ2-7; 9 bases match TRBD1. V was pared by 5 bases and J by 6 bases, with 8 bases of the junction left unmatched. Germline-derived CDR1 and CDR2 are MDHEN and SYDVKM. The CDR3 has 14 amino acids. The CDR3 DNA is TGTGCCAGCAGTCGGACAGGGGCCCCTCGCGAGCAGTACTTC. Residues: CASSRTGAPREQYF.

The chain couples TRBV3-1 (or the pseudogene TRBV3-2) to TRBJ2-3; D unresolved. V was clipped by 1 base and J by 5 bases, with 7 bases between them. The CDR3 has 13 amino acids. Germline V gene lookup returns CDR1 LGHDT and CDR2 YNNKEL (reference sequence). This chain's CDR3 is CASSQGVRDTQYF. The DNA for the CDR3 is TGTGCCAGCAGCCAAGGAGTGCGAGATACGCAGTATTTT.

This sequence joins TRBV5-4 and TRBJ2-7; TRBD2 agrees at 10 bases. The CDR3 length is 15 residues. CDR1 and CDR2 from the germline V gene are SGHNT and YYREEE (reference sequence). The V gene end was trimmed by 7 bases and the J gene end by 1 base; junction bases not matched to a gene: 8. The CDR3 nucleotides read TGTGCCAGCTCACCAGGGACTAGCGCTTCCTACGAGCAGTACTTC. Amino acids: CASSPGTSASYEQYF.

V gene TRBV13 combines with J gene TRBJ1-2; D call uncertain. Germline V gives CDR1 PRHDT, CDR2 FYEKMQ (reference sequence). Trimming removed 8 bases from V and 1 base from J, with 14 bases in between. The length of the CDR3 is 14 residues. The CDR3 DNA reads TGTGCCAGCGGATCGGCAGGAATTAACTATGGCTACACCTTC. It yields the protein CASGSAGINYGYTF.